The 30 T cell receptor beta chains reported below all come from one sample, sequenced in a study of human T cells and chemical hapten exposure. Time point meaning: pre-sensitization, week 0. As to treatment: therapeutic diphenylcyclopropenone sensitization with weekly scalp DPC. TCRdb independently ran MiXCR on the RACE reads; one entry per CDR3 protein. The sample shows around 120,000 distinct CDR3 sequences, roughly 13% of them seen only once. Material: whole blood, obtained in connection with sensitization to the hapten diphenylcyclopropenone (DPC). The receptors stem from a woman under 30 with alopecia areata. Some clones in this sample may be carry-over from other donors' samples.

The table lists this clonotype with a few counts. The V call is TRBV6-2 or TRBV6-3, the J call TRBJ2-3; 8 bases line up with TRBD2. The V and J ends lost 11 bases and 2 bases, in that order; junction bases with no gene match: 6. CDR1 and CDR2 from the germline V gene are MNHEY and SVGEGT. The CDR3 is 13 amino acids. CDR3 amino acids: CAGRAGATDTQYF. The CDR3 nucleotides are TGTGCCGGGAGAGCGGGGGCCACAGATACGCAGTATTTT.

The rearrangement joins TRBV29-1 to TRBJ2-4; D possibly corresponds to TRBD2 (6 bases). Germline CDR1 reads SQVTM; CDR2 reads ANQGSEA. This CDR3 comprises 16 residues. The V end lost 4 bases, the J end lost 0 bases, and 16 bases lay between the germline ends. The CDR3 sequence is CSVASRGSIAKNIQYF. CDR3 DNA: TGCAGCGTTGCGTCCCGGGGGAGCATAGCCAAAAACATTCAGTACTTC.

The chain uses TRBV30 and TRBJ2-3; D is unclear. V was pared by 3 bases and J by 2 bases, with 6 bases between. CDR1 GTSNPN and CDR2 SVGIG come from the germline V gene (reference sequence). This CDR3 spans 12 amino acids. This CDR3 is CAWSLSTDTQYF. The CDR3 DNA is TGTGCCTGGAGCCTCTCCACAGATACGCAGTATTTT.

The chain has TRBV4-3 and TRBJ2-1; D call uncertain. V shed 0 bases and J shed 4 bases, with 13 bases lying between them. The CDR3 runs 16 residues. CDR1 and CDR2 from the germline V gene are LGHNA and YSLEER. CDR3 DNA sequence: TGCGCCAGCAGCCAAGAAGACGTGGGGATTTACAATGAGCAGTTCTTC. The encoded protein is CASSQEDVGIYNEQFF.

Many counts were recorded for this clonotype. V gene TRBV30 combines with J gene TRBJ1-1, with TRBD1 matching over 7 bases. Germline CDR1 and CDR2: GTSNPN and SVGIG (reference sequence). V dropped 5 bases and J dropped 0; count of bases not matched to a gene: 0. The CDR3 covers 12 residues. CDR3 sequence (DNA): TGTGCCTGGGACAGGGTGAACACTGAAGCTTTCTTT. Translated, it gives CAWDRVNTEAFF.

This clonotype was found a few times. The J gene is TRBJ2-7, the V gene TRBV7-9, with unresolved D. The CDR3 contains 12 residues. Trimming removed 5 bases from V and 2 bases from J, with 7 bases in between. CDR1 SEHNR and CDR2 FQNEAQ come from the germline V gene (reference sequence). The CDR3: CASSQIPYEQYF. CDR3 DNA: TGTGCCAGCAGCCAGATACCCTACGAGCAGTACTTC. Complete variable domain (other parts from reference TRBV7-9 and TRBJ2-7): DTGVSQNPRHKITKRGQNVTFRCDPISEHNRLYWYRQTLGQGPEFLTYFQNEAQLEKSRLLSDRFSAERPKGSFSTLEIQRTEQGDSAMYLCASSQIPYEQYFGPGTRLTVT.

This clonotype has a count of ten or more. The chain joins TRBV6-1 to TRBJ1-2; D not certain. The length of the CDR3 is 15 residues. Trimming took off 2 bases at V and 0 bases at J, with 10 bases between the two ends. In germline, CDR1 is MNHNS, CDR2 SASEGT. The CDR3 reads CASSEMGLANYGYTF. The CDR3 DNA reads as TGTGCCAGCAGTGAAATGGGTCTAGCTAACTATGGCTACACCTTC.

The J gene is TRBJ2-4, the V gene TRBV6-2 or TRBV6-3; unclear D gene. The germline V and J ends were trimmed by 5 bases and 5 bases, with 16 bases remaining between them. There are 15 residues in the CDR3. Germline values: CDR1 MNHEY, CDR2 SVGEGT. CDR3 sequence (DNA): TGTGCCAGCAGTCCGGCCGGTCAGCTCGAAAACATTCAGTACTTC. It translates to CASSPAGQLENIQYF.

This clonotype was observed a handful of times. The chain is built from TRBV12-3 or TRBV12-4 and TRBJ2-7, with D possibly called TRBD1 or TRBD2 (6 bases each). Deletions cut 2 bases from V and 3 bases from J, with 11 bases between. The CDR3 is 14 amino acids. The CDR3 region has the DNA TGTGCCAGCAGTTTAAGGGGGGCGCACTACGAGCAGTACTTC. Protein: CASSLRGAHYEQYF.

The V and J genes are TRBV3-1 and TRBJ1-5, with D unresolved. Per germline, CDR1 LGHDT and CDR2 YNNKEL (reference sequence). V shed 3 bases and J shed 9 bases, with 9 bases lying between them. The CDR3 is 12 residues long. The CDR3 DNA sequence: TGTGCCAGCAGCCATGGTAGTAGGCCCCAGCATTTT. It specifies CASSHGSRPQHF. The full variable domain, its missing parts supplied by reference TRBV3-1 and TRBJ1-5, is DTAVSQTPKYLVTQMGNDKSIKCEQNLGHDTMYWYKQDSKKFLKIMFSYNNKELIINETVPNRFSPKSPDKAHLNLHINSLELGDSAVYFCASSHGSRPQHFGDGTRLSIL.

This sequence joins TRBV24-1 and TRBJ2-3, with 13 bases matching TRBD2. Germline CDR1 and CDR2: KGHDR and SFDVKD. The CDR3 runs to 20 residues. The V segment lost 3 bases and the J segment 0 bases; nucleotides outside the gene matches: 11. The CDR3 reads CATSDRLAGGPRPSTDTQYF. The DNA of the CDR3 is TGTGCCACCAGTGATAGACTAGCGGGGGGCCCACGCCCTAGCACAGATACGCAGTATTTT.

The chain couples TRBV7-9 to TRBJ2-7, with D tentatively TRBD1 or TRBD2 (6 bases each). The CDR3 runs 13 residues. The germline V and J ends were trimmed by 2 bases and 5 bases, with 10 bases remaining between them. The germline gives CDR1 SEHNR, CDR2 FQNEAQ (reference sequence). The CDR3 nucleotides read TGTGCCAGCAGCTTATTGGGGGGCCACGAGCAGTACTTC. Residues: CASSLLGGHEQYF.

The chain employs TRBV5-1 and TRBJ1-1, with unresolved D. There are 13 residues in the CDR3. CDR1 and CDR2 (germline): SGHRS, YFSETQ. V lost 4 bases and J 1 base, leaving 8 bases between the germline ends. The CDR3 DNA reads TGCGCCAGCAGCGTACAGACGAACACTGAAGCTTTCTTT. It specifies CASSVQTNTEAFF.

This clonotype occurred many times. The gene calls are TRBV6-2 or TRBV6-3 and TRBJ1-5, with 10 nucleotides matching TRBD1. The CDR3 runs to 16 residues. In germline, CDR1 is MNHEY, CDR2 SVGEGT. V lost 2 bases to trimming and J lost 2 bases; unmatched junction nucleotides: 3. The DNA of the CDR3 is TGTGCCAGCAGTTACACGACAGGGGGCGGCAATCAGCCCCAGCATTTT. This codes for CASSYTTGGGNQPQHF.

This clonotype was seen many times. The CDR3 bases are TGCAGTGTGAACCGGGACCCCTACGAGCAGTACTTC. This codes for CSVNRDPYEQYF. The chain carries TRBV20-1 and TRBJ2-7, with D possibly being TRBD1 or TRBD2 (5 bases each). This CDR3 has 12 residues. CDR1 and CDR2 (germline): DFQATT, SNEGSKA (reference sequence). Trimming shortened V by 7 bases and J by 2 bases, and 12 bases separated the two germline ends.

The chain employs TRBV28 and TRBJ2-7; D is uncertain. Trimming removed 6 bases at V and 2 bases at J, with 14 bases between. The CDR3 covers 14 residues. The germline V gene encodes CDR1 MDHEN and CDR2 SYDVKM. The DNA of the CDR3 is TGTGCCAGCAGGAATAACGGGCCGACCTACGAGCAGTACTTC. This sequence encodes CASRNNGPTYEQYF.

This clonotype was detected only a few times. The chain is built from TRBV7-7 and TRBJ2-3; weak D call: TRBD2 (5 bases). Trimming removed 5 bases from V and 2 bases from J, with 8 bases in between. CDR1 and CDR2 from the germline V gene are SSHAT and FNYEAQ (reference sequence). CDR3 length: 13 residues. For the CDR3, the DNA is TGTGCCAGCAGCCGGGAACTCACAGATACGCAGTATTTT. This sequence encodes CASSRELTDTQYF.

The chain is built from TRBV2 and TRBJ2-1; D gene ambiguous. With 6 bases removed from V and 7 bases from J, the gap between germline ends came to 10 bases. CDR1 is SNHLY and CDR2 is FYNNEI in the germline V gene. CDR3 length: 12 amino acids. CDR3 DNA sequence: TGTGCCAGCAGATTCATTAGGAATGAGCAGTTCTTC. Translated, it gives CASRFIRNEQFF.

This clonotype was counted ten times or more. J is TRBJ1-1 and V is TRBV5-4; 7 bases fit TRBD1. CDR3 length equals 15 residues. Germline CDR1 SGHNT, CDR2 YYREEE (reference sequence). V gave up 5 bases and J gave up 0 bases; unmatched junction bases: 7. DNA for the CDR3: TGTGCCAGCAGACGACAGGGCTATATGAACACTGAAGCTTTCTTT. Amino acid sequence: CASRRQGYMNTEAFF.

This clonotype was recorded at least ten times. The chain links TRBV6-5 to TRBJ2-5; 8 nucleotides line up with TRBD1. Germline V gene lookup returns CDR1 MNHEY and CDR2 SVGAGI. The CDR3 consists of 14 residues. After removal of 6 bases from V and 4 bases from J, the junction contained 7 bases not matched to a gene. The CDR3 loop reads CASSPGQGRETQYF. CDR3 DNA sequence: TGTGCCAGCAGCCCTGGACAGGGCCGAGAGACCCAGTACTTC.

This clonotype was seen only a few times. This sequence joins TRBV28 and TRBJ2-7; the D gene is possibly TRBD1 (5 bases). Germline lookup yields CDR1 MDHEN and CDR2 SYDVKM. V lost 9 bases to trimming and J lost 1 base, with 13 bases between them. The CDR3 contains 13 residues. The CDR3 sequence: CASQGPLSYEQYF. CDR3 in DNA: TGTGCCAGTCAGGGCCCCCTATCCTACGAGCAGTACTTC.

The chain combines TRBV30 with TRBJ2-2; the D is unclear. The CDR3 sequence is 13 residues long. V was trimmed by 5 bases and J by 3 bases, leaving 10 bases between them. Germline V CDR1 and CDR2: GTSNPN, SVGIG (reference sequence). The CDR3 reads CAWAPRDTGELFF. In nucleotides, the CDR3 is TGTGCCTGGGCCCCTAGGGACACCGGGGAGCTGTTTTTT.

This clonotype was counted at least ten times. This rearrangement joins TRBV6-5 to TRBJ2-3; D may be TRBD2 (5 bases). The CDR3 runs 13 residues. From germline, CDR1 is MNHEY and CDR2 SVGAGI. V dropped 6 bases and J dropped 4 bases, with 11 bases sitting between them. CDR3 sequence reads: CASRTDGADTQYF. In DNA, the CDR3 is TGTGCCAGCAGAACCGACGGGGCAGATACGCAGTATTTT.

In its sample, this clonotype was seen many times. The V and J genes are TRBV2 and TRBJ2-5; D might be TRBD2 (5 bases). V was pared by 5 bases and J by 1 base, with 14 bases between. CDR3 length: 15 amino acids. Per germline, CDR1 SNHLY and CDR2 FYNNEI. This chain's CDR3 is CASSKLGGAQETQYF. Written as DNA, the CDR3 is TGTGCCAGCAGTAAACTCGGAGGCGCCCAAGAGACCCAGTACTTC.

The chain recombines TRBV7-2 with TRBJ2-1; 8 positions agree with TRBD1. Germline loops: CDR1 SGHTA, CDR2 FQGNSA. Trimming at V came to 3 bases and at J to 4 bases, leaving 5 bases not matched to a gene. CDR3 length: 15 amino acids. The CDR3, as DNA: TGTGCCAGCAGCTTCCGGACAGGGAAATACAATGAGCAGTTCTTC. It encodes CASSFRTGKYNEQFF.

The gene calls are TRBV7-2 and TRBJ1-5, with D unclear. Germline-derived CDR1 and CDR2 are SGHTA and FQGNSA. There are 15 residues in the CDR3. Trimming took off 4 bases at V and 0 bases at J, with 10 bases between the two ends. CDR3 residues: CASSSRGYSNQPQHF. In nucleotides, the CDR3 is TGTGCCAGCAGCTCCAGAGGTTATAGCAATCAGCCCCAGCATTTT. Full variable domain (remainder filled in from reference TRBV7-2 and TRBJ1-5): GAGVSQSPSNKVTEKGKDVELRCDPISGHTALYWYRQSLGQGLEFLIYFQGNSAPDKSGLPSDRFSAERTGGSVSTLTIQRTQQEDSAVYLCASSSRGYSNQPQHFGDGTRLSIL.

This clonotype was found many times. The chain carries TRBV7-2 and TRBJ1-5; the match to TRBD1 covers 7 bases. The CDR3 length is 14 residues. Per the germline V gene, CDR1 is SGHTA and CDR2 is FQGNSA. V lost 5 bases and J lost 4; bases outside the gene matches: 5. The CDR3 DNA is TGTGCCAGCAGCCCCGGGACAGTTAATCAGCCCCAGCATTTT. Encoded protein: CASSPGTVNQPQHF.

The chain links TRBV7-9 to TRBJ2-1; 8 positions match TRBD1. CDR1 SEHNR and CDR2 FQNEAQ come from the germline V gene (reference sequence). This CDR3 has 13 residues. Trimming at V came to 5 bases and at J to 6 bases, leaving 3 bases not matched to a gene. CDR3 region: CASSPQGGNEQFF. The CDR3 DNA follows: TGTGCCAGCAGCCCACAGGGGGGCAATGAGCAGTTCTTC. The full variable domain, in which reference TRBV7-9 and TRBJ2-1 provide the parts outside the CDR3, is DTGVSQNPRHKITKRGQNVTFRCDPISEHNRLYWYRQTLGQGPEFLTYFQNEAQLEKSRLLSDRFSAERPKGSFSTLEIQRTEQGDSAMYLCASSPQGGNEQFFGPGTRLTVL.

This clonotype appeared a few times. V usage is TRBV6-5 and J usage is TRBJ1-1; D not certain. The V end lost 3 bases, the J end lost 6 bases, and 14 bases lay between the germline ends. Germline values: CDR1 MNHEY, CDR2 SVGAGI. The CDR3 length is 14 residues. CDR3 nucleotides: TGTGCCAGCAGTTATCGCGACGGACGGGCTGAAGCTTTCTTT. Translation gives CASSYRDGRAEAFF.

This chain connects TRBV3-1 to TRBJ1-2, with no clear D. The V end lost 4 bases, the J end lost 8 bases, and 14 bases lay between the germline ends. The germline CDR1 and CDR2 sequences are LGHDT and YNNKEL (reference sequence). The CDR3 runs 13 residues. CDR3 sequence reads: CASSPIGQRGYTF. CDR3 bases: TGTGCCAGCAGCCCAATAGGGCAGCGCGGCTACACCTTC.